This TCR beta chain was profiled in a study of T cells after yellow fever vaccination. This clonotype occurred many times. The V end lost 3 bases, the J end lost 3 bases, and 13 bases lay between the germline ends. The CDR3 contains 14 residues. The V gene's germline CDR1 is SGHRS and CDR2 YFSETQ. Using its own MiXCR run on the 5' RACE reads, TCRdb lists one record per CDR3 protein. This sample has some 110,000 distinct CDR3 sequences, with under 8.5% found just once. The sequence was collected from a man in his late teens or twenties who received the YFV17D yellow fever vaccine. The V gene is TRBV5-1, the J gene TRBJ2-7, with D perhaps TRBD2 (5 bases). This material consisted of CD4+ T cells sorted from PBMCs, taken less than 11 days after the first yellow fever vaccination. CDR3 protein: CASSYDPGNYEQYF. In nucleotides, the CDR3 is TGCGCCAGCAGCTACGACCCGGGAAACTACGAGCAGTACTTC.